What follows is one TCR beta chain and its context. It lacks a known antigen. No base quality values were provided; no much bigger clone lies one nucleotide off. One collaborating source in Seattle enrolled patients while the patients were actively infected and followed the patients over time throughout the course of disease. Each collaborating institution followed its own protocols to collect whole blood in K2EDTA tubes. For TCRbeta analysis, collaborators shipped samples in one of three forms: frozen whole blood, isolated PBMCs, or DNA extracted from either of those sample types. TCRbeta CDR3 regions were amplified from genomic DNA using the immunoSEQ Assay, a bias-controlled multiplex PCR. From the authors' description of their analysis: Within the assay, amplification of reference gene primers was used to estimate how many nucleated cells each sample contained. To quantify the absolute abundance of each unique TCRbeta CDR3 rearrangement, sequence reads were collapsed and filtered. For each sample, productive Simpson clonality was calculated as the square root of Simpson's diversity index over productive rearrangements. TCRdb retrieved this table from immuneACCESS and kept in-frame rearrangements only. Not all clones are present; in checked studies, unresolved V genes account for under half, and no reason is known for the remainder. V, J and clone size are taken as reported in that table, and D and trimming were inferred from the DNA itself. A total of a few hundred thousand clones appear in this sample, about 85% of them only once. Under 12% of the sample is in the top ten clones.

CDR1 and CDR2 were assigned from the germline V gene (reference sequence) as LNHNV and YYDKDF. The V and J ends are trimmed by 0 bases and 3 bases, leaving 7 bases between them. There are 14 amino acids in the CDR3, from cysteine to phenylalanine inclusive. The kept DNA is CDR3 alone, 42 bases in frame from the first base. The data are from a study of blood T cell repertoires in COVID-19 (TCRdb year 2020). Background for the entire study: Collaborator samples came from the United States, Italy and Spain and covered acute and convalescent phases of COVID-19. The prospective study material was composed of cDNA or gDNA derived from T cells, B-cell-depleted T cells, or PBMCs. The dataset comprised deeply sampled blood TCRbeta repertoires from subjects exposed to, actively infected with, or recovered from COVID-19. The repertoires were made available in a free public database intended to serve as a resource for research on the immune response to SARS-CoV-2. The samples were drawn from two sources: the first 160 participants of the ongoing ImmuneRACE study, and some 1,300 subjects contributed by 6 global collaborators. Sample metadata almost always included a de-identified subject ID, COVID-19 status, age in years and sex. HLA class I and class II types, where available, came from metadata supplied by the sample provider rather than from assay-based typing. The paper's findings and limits, for the study overall: The amount of clinical and demographic metadata varied by source and participant and was provided uncurated.

The receptor was isolated from a woman aged 80 or older with COVID-19, enrolled during active disease. The sequence links TRBV15 to TRBJ2-3; no D gene can be assigned with confidence. The sequenced material came from peripheral blood. The nucleotides are TGTGCCACCAGCAGAGATCCCTTAACAGATACGCAGTATTTT. Translated, this gives CATSRDPLTDTQYF.